Below, 21 T cell receptor beta chains from the same sample are listed, as sequenced in a study of cytomegalovirus exposure and HLA in healthy donors. The data were produced by immunoSEQ multiplex PCR, yet TCRdb's version contains in-frame clones alone and is incomplete. The repertoire has roughly 56,000 clones, 90% to 95% of them found once; the top ten carry 2% to 2.5%. Source material: PBMCs. All receptors come from a woman aged 25 to 39 in good health and CMV-seronegative.

The V call is TRBV7-9, the J call TRBJ2-7; TRBD1 aligns across 9 bases. CDR1 and CDR2 from the germline V gene are SEHNR and FQNEAQ (reference sequence). V dropped 4 bases and J dropped 0; count of bases not matched to a gene: 10. This CDR3 region has 17 residues. Here the CDR3 DNA reads TGTGCCAGCAGCTCCCGGGACAGGGCTCCCGTCTCCTACGAGCAGTACTTC. Amino acids: CASSSRDRAPVSYEQYF. The full variable domain, in which reference TRBV7-9 and TRBJ2-7 provide the parts outside the CDR3, is DTGVSQNPRHKITKRGQNVTFRCDPISEHNRLYWYRQTLGQGPEFLTYFQNEAQLEKSRLLSDRFSAERPKGSFSTLEIQRTEQGDSAMYLCASSSRDRAPVSYEQYFGPGTRLTVT.

V and J are TRBV27 and TRBJ1-5; D uncertain. Germline V gives CDR1 MNHEY, CDR2 SMNVEV (reference sequence). V lost 3 bases and J 2 bases, leaving 8 bases between the germline ends. This CDR3 contains 14 residues. The CDR3 sequence is CASSLWQGNQPQHF. In nucleotides, the CDR3 is TGTGCCAGCAGTTTGTGGCAGGGCAATCAGCCCCAGCATTTT.

CDR3 DNA sequence: TGTGCCAGCAGCCGGGGATACACAGATACGCAGTATTTT. Encoded protein: CASSRGYTDTQYF. This chain joins TRBV27 and TRBJ2-3, with a possible D match to TRBD2 (5 bases). The CDR3 extends over 13 amino acids. Looked up from germline, CDR1 is MNHEY and CDR2 is SMNVEV (reference sequence). V lost 6 bases and J lost 2, with 9 bases in between.

The rearrangement links TRBV27 to TRBJ2-1, with 9 bases identical to TRBD2. V trimming: 10 bases; J trimming: 7 bases; junction bases outside the gene matches: 17. Germline CDR1 and CDR2: MNHEY and SMNVEV (reference sequence). CDR3 size: 16 residues. CDR3 sequence reads: CATYETSGSLANEQFF. CDR3 in DNA: TGTGCCACCTACGAGACTAGCGGCTCCCTAGCAAATGAGCAGTTCTTC.

Note on this clone: Other DNA sequences within the sample encode an identical CDR3. V is TRBV28 and J is TRBJ1-2, with TRBD1 matching 7 bases. The CDR3 is 13 amino acids. J gave up 1 base and V 8 bases, and 4 bases lay outside the gene matches. CDR1 is MDHEN, CDR2 SYDVKM, per germline. DNA for the CDR3: TGTGCCAGCTCGGGACAGCTTAACTATGGCTACACCTTC. Translating it yields CASSGQLNYGYTF.

The chain is built from TRBV5-8 and TRBJ1-2; weak D call: TRBD1 (5 bases). Trimming removed 0 bases from V and 4 bases from J, with 10 bases in between. CDR3 size: 14 residues. The germline gives CDR1 SGHTS, CDR2 YDEGEE. The CDR3 sequence is CASSLGQIFYGYTF. CDR3 coding DNA: TGTGCCAGCAGCTTGGGACAGATCTTCTATGGCTACACCTTC.

This rearrangement joins TRBV5-6 to TRBJ2-1; tentative D call: TRBD2 (5 bases). Trimming took off 6 bases at V and 5 bases at J, with 12 bases between the two ends. CDR3 length equals 13 residues. Germline V gives CDR1 SGHDT, CDR2 YYEEEE. The CDR3 DNA follows: TGTGCCAGCAATTTCCCGGGGAACAATGAGCAGTTCTTC. Translation: CASNFPGNNEQFF. The variable domain in full, completed from reference TRBV5-6 and TRBJ2-1, reads DAGVTQSPTHLIKTRGQQVTLRCSPKSGHDTVSWYQQALGQGPQFIFQYYEEEERQRGNFPDRFSGHQFPNYSSELNVNALLLGDSALYLCASNFPGNNEQFFGPGTRLTVL.

V usage is TRBV7-3 and J usage is TRBJ1-3; no reliable D call. V lost 2 bases and J lost 0, with 5 bases in between. Germline CDR1 SGHTA, CDR2 FQGTGA. The CDR3 has 14 residues. CDR3 DNA sequence: TGTGCCAGCAGCTTATCGGGCTCTGGAAACACCATATATTTT. It encodes CASSLSGSGNTIYF.

This clone was recorded once. The V and J genes are TRBV9 and TRBJ1-3, with TRBD1 as a possible D gene (5 bases). This CDR3 spans 15 amino acids. Germline V gene data show CDR1 as SGDLS and CDR2 as YYNGEE. Trimming took off 7 bases at V and 1 base at J, with 15 bases between the two ends. CDR3 in amino acids: CASGPAGRSGNTIYF. The CDR3 coding sequence is TGTGCCAGCGGGCCTGCAGGGCGATCTGGAAACACCATATATTTT.

The genes are TRBV5-4 and TRBJ2-1; 7 bases map to TRBD1. V gave up 2 bases and J gave up 6 bases; unmatched junction bases: 2. From germline, CDR1 is SGHNT and CDR2 YYREEE (reference sequence). The CDR3 length is 13 residues. The CDR3 coding sequence is TGTGCCAGCAGCTTAACAGGGGCCAATGAGCAGTTCTTC. This sequence encodes CASSLTGANEQFF.

The chain has TRBV7-6 and TRBJ1-4; a weak D match, TRBD1 (5 bases). There are 20 residues in the CDR3. The V and J ends lost 5 bases and 6 bases respectively, with 31 bases between them. Germline assignment: CDR1 SGHVS and CDR2 FNYEAQ. This CDR3 is CASSHFRHRTAPSSDEKLFF. The CDR3 DNA is TGTGCCAGCAGCCACTTTCGCCACAGGACCGCTCCTTCCAGTGATGAAAAACTGTTTTTT.

V usage is TRBV6-1 and J usage is TRBJ2-2, with D possibly matching TRBD2 (5 bases). CDR1 MNHNS and CDR2 SASEGT come from the germline V gene. Trimming stripped 8 bases from V and 3 bases from J, with 10 bases between. The CDR3 spans 13 residues. The CDR3 loop is CASHGEYTGELFF. The DNA for the CDR3 is TGTGCCAGCCACGGGGAATACACCGGGGAGCTGTTTTTT.

DNA of the CDR3: TGTGCCAGCAGCTGGCGGGAGGATTCAGGTACGCAGTATTTT. As protein: CASSWREDSGTQYF. The J gene is TRBJ2-3, the V gene TRBV6-5; 8 bases line up with TRBD2. Germline V gene data show CDR1 as MNHEY and CDR2 as SVGAGI. V lost 6 bases to trimming and J lost 8 bases; unmatched junction nucleotides: 10. This CDR3 contains 14 residues.

This chain uses TRBV18 with TRBJ2-7; weak D call: TRBD1 (6 bases). Germline values: CDR1 KGHSH, CDR2 LQKENI. There are 13 residues in the CDR3. With 6 bases removed from V and 5 bases from J, the gap between germline ends came to 14 bases. CDR3 sequence reads: CASSYRQADEQYF. The CDR3 DNA reads TGTGCCAGCTCCTACCGACAGGCGGACGAGCAGTACTTC.

This sequence joins TRBV7-9 and TRBJ1-4; tentative D call: TRBD1 (6 bases). The CDR3 has 15 residues. Germline V gene sequence: CDR1 SEHNR, CDR2 FQNEAQ (reference sequence). V shed 3 bases and J shed 5 bases, with 13 bases lying between them. CDR3 protein: CASSFPATGNEKLFF. CDR3 DNA: TGTGCCAGCAGCTTCCCCGCGACAGGAAATGAAAAACTGTTTTTT.

The chain employs TRBV13 and TRBJ1-1; TRBD1 might be the D (5 bases). This CDR3 region has 13 residues. V was trimmed by 2 bases and J by 5 bases, leaving 9 bases between them. CDR1 and CDR2 (germline): PRHDT, FYEKMQ (reference sequence). CDR3 sequence reads: CASSLFGGTEAFF. DNA for the CDR3: TGTGCCAGCAGCTTATTCGGGGGAACTGAAGCTTTCTTT.

The chain uses TRBV7-9 and TRBJ2-5; 8 bases are shared with TRBD1. The CDR3 covers 17 residues. Germline CDR1 is SEHNR and CDR2 is FQNEAQ (reference sequence). Losses at the gene ends were 4 bases for V and 9 bases for J; bases not matched to a gene: 19. The CDR3 region is CASSYDPGTGGAWAQYF. Here the CDR3 DNA reads TGTGCCAGCAGCTATGACCCCGGGACAGGCGGGGCTTGGGCCCAGTACTTC.

The CDR3 DNA sequence: TGTGCCAGCAGTCCCCAGTGGGCTCTCGGAAACACCATATATTTT. Translated, it gives CASSPQWALGNTIYF. The rearrangement uses TRBV28 and TRBJ1-3; D call uncertain. Germline assignment: CDR1 MDHEN and CDR2 SYDVKM. The CDR3 length is 15 residues. V lost 5 bases to trimming and J lost 4 bases, with 15 bases between them.

This clone appeared a few times. The gene calls are TRBV11-2 and TRBJ1-4; TRBD1 aligns across 9 bases. The CDR3 contains 16 residues. With V trimmed by 5 bases and J by 5 bases, 9 bases remained unmatched. Germline V CDR1 and CDR2: SGHAT, FQNNGV. The CDR3 sequence: CASSPIAGTGNEKLFF. The CDR3 DNA reads TGTGCCAGCAGCCCAATCGCCGGGACAGGGAATGAAAAACTGTTTTTT.

This chain joins TRBV7-8 and TRBJ1-3, with D tentatively TRBD1 (6 bases). Germline CDR1 is SGHVS and CDR2 is FQNEAQ. The CDR3 spans 16 residues. V was shortened by 4 bases and J by 2 bases, with 15 bases between the two germline ends. The CDR3 reads CASSSPGEGAGNTIYF. For the CDR3, the DNA is TGTGCCAGCAGCTCTCCTGGGGAGGGGGCTGGAAACACCATATATTTT.

The chain uses TRBV30 and TRBJ2-7, with 13 positions matching TRBD2. The CDR3 is 13 residues long. V shed 4 bases, J shed 7 bases, and the junction held 4 bases outside the gene matches. Germline assignment: CDR1 GTSNPN and CDR2 SVGIG (reference sequence). The CDR3 DNA reads as TGTGCCTGGAATGAGGGACTAGCGGGAGAGCAGTACTTC. This encodes CAWNEGLAGEQYF.